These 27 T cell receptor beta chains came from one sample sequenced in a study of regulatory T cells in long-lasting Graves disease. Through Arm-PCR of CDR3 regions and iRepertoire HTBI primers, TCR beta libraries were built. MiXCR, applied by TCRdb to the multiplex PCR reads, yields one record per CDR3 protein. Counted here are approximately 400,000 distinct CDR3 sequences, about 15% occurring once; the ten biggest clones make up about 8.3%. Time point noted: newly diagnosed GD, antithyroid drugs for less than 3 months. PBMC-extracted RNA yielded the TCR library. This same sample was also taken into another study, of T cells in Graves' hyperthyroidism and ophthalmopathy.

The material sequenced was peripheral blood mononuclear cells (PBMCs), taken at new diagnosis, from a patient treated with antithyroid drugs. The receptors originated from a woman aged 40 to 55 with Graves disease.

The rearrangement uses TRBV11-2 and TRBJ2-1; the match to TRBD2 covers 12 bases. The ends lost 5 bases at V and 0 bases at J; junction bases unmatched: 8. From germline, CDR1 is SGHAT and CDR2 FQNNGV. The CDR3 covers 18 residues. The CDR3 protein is CASSPHGTSGSSYNEQFF. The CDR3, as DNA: TGTGCCAGCAGCCCACACGGGACTAGCGGGTCCTCCTACAATGAGCAGTTCTTC.

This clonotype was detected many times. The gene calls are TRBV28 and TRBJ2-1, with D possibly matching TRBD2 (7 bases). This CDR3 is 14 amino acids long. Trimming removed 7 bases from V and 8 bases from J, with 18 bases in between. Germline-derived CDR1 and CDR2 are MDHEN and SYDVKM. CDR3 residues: CASNWGGGRYEQFF. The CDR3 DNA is TGTGCCAGCAACTGGGGAGGGGGAAGATATGAGCAGTTCTTC.

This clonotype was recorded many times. CDR3 coding DNA: TGCGCCAGCAGCGAGGACCCTAGCAATCAGCCCCAGCATTTT. It codes for CASSEDPSNQPQHF. This chain joins TRBV5-1 and TRBJ1-5; no reliable D call. Trimming pared 4 bases from V and 0 bases from J, leaving 8 bases between. The CDR3 contains 14 residues. The germline V gene encodes CDR1 SGHRS and CDR2 YFSETQ. The full variable domain, completed using reference TRBV5-1 and TRBJ1-5, is KAGVTQTPRYLIKTRGQQVTLSCSPISGHRSVSWYQQTPGQGLQFLFEYFSETQRNKGNFPGRFSGRQFSNSRSEMNVSTLELGDSALYLCASSEDPSNQPQHFGDGTRLSIL.

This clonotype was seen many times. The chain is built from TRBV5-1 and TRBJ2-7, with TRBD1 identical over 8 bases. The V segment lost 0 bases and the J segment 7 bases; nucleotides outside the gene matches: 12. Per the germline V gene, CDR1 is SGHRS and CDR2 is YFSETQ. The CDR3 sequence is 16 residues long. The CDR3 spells CASSLGPGTGLREQYF. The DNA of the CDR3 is TGCGCCAGCAGCTTGGGGCCAGGGACAGGCCTTCGAGAGCAGTACTTC.

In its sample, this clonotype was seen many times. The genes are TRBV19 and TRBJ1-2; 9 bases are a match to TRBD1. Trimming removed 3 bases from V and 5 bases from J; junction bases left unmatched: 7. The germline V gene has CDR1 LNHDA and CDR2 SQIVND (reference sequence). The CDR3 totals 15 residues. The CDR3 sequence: CASSIFGQGMYGYTF. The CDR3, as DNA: TGTGCCAGTAGTATCTTTGGACAGGGGATGTATGGCTACACCTTC.

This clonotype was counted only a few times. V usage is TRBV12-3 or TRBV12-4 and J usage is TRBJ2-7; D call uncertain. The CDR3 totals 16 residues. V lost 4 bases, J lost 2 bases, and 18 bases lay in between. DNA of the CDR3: TGTGCCAGCAGTTACTATTCGAAGCGCTTAACCTACGAGCAGTACTTC. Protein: CASSYYSKRLTYEQYF.

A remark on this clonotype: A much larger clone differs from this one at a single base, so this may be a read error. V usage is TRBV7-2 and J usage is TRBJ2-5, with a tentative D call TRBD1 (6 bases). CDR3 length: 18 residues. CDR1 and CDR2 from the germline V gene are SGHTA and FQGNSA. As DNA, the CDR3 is TGTGCCAGCAGCTTAGAAGGGGTGTCCCGGGACATACAAGAGACCCAGTCCTTC. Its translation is CASSLEGVSRDIQETQSF.

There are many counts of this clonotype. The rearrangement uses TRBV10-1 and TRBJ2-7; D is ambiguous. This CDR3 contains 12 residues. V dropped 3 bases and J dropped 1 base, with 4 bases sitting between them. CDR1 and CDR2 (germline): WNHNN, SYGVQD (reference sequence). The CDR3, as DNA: TGCGCCAGCAGTGAAGGATCCTACGAGCAGTACTTC. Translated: CASSEGSYEQYF.

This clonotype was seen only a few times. As DNA, the CDR3 is TGCGCCAGCAGCCAAGCCCCCAACAGGGTCAGCTCCTACGAGCAGTACTTC. Amino acids: CASSQAPNRVSSYEQYF. The chain carries TRBV4-1 and TRBJ2-7; D is perhaps TRBD1 (6 bases). Germline V gene data show CDR1 as MGHRA and CDR2 as YSYEKL. Trimming left V 1 base short and J 0 bases short, with 16 bases between. The CDR3 length is 17 residues.

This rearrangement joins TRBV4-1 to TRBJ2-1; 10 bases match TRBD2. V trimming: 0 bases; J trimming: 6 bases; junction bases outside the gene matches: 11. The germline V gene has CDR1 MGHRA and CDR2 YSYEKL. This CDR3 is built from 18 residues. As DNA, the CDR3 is TGCGCCAGCAGCCAAGAGTGGAGGGGGACTAGCGAATCCAATGAGCAGTTCTTC. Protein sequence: CASSQEWRGTSESNEQFF.

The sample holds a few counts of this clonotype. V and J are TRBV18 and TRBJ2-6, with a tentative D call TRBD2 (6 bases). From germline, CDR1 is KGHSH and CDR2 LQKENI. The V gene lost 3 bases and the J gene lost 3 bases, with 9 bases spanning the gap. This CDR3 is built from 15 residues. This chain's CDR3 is CASSPGTDGANVLTF. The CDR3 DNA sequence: TGTGCCAGCTCACCCGGGACTGATGGGGCCAACGTCCTGACTTTC.

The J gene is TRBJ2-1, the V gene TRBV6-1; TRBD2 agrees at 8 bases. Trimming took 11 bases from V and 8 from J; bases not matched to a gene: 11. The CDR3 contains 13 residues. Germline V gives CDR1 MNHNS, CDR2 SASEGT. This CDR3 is CAHGRGLDHEQFF. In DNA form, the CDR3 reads TGTGCCCACGGGCGGGGACTAGATCATGAGCAGTTCTTC.

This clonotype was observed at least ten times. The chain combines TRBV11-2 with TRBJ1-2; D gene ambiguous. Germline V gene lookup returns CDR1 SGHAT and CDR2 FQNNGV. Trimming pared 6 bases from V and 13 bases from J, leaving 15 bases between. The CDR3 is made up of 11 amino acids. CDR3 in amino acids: CASRRARQLTF. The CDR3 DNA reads TGTGCCAGCAGACGGGCTCGACAACTCACCTTC.

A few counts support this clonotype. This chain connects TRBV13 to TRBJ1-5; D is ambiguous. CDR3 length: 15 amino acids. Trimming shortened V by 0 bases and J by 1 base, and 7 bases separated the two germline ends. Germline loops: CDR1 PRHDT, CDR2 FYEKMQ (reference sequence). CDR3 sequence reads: CASSLGADSNQPQHF. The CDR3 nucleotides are TGTGCCAGCAGCTTAGGAGCAGACAGCAATCAGCCCCAGCATTTT. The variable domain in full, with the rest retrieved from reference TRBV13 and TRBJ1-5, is AAGVIQSPRHLIKEKRETATLKCYPIPRHDTVYWYQQGPGQDPQFLISFYEKMQSDKGSIPDRFSAQQFSDYHSELNMSSLELGDSALYFCASSLGADSNQPQHFGDGTRLSIL.

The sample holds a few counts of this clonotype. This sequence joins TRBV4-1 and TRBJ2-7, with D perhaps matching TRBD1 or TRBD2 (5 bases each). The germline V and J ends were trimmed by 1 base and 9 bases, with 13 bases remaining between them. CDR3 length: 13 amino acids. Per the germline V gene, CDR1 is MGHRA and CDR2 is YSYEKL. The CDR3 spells CASSQGQGEGQYF. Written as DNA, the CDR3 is TGCGCCAGCAGCCAAGGCCAGGGTGAGGGGCAGTACTTC.

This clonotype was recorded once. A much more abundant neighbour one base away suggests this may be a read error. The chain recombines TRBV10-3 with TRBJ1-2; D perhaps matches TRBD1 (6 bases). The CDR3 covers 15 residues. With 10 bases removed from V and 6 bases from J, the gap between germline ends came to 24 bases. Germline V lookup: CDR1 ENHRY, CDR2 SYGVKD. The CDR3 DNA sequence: TGTGCCACCCGGACAGATGGGGCGGCACTCCATGGCTACACCTTC. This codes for CATRTDGAALHGYTF.

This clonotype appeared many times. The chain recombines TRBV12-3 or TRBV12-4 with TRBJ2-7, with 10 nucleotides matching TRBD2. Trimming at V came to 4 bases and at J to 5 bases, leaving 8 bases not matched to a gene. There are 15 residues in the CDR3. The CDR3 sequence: CASSYSPSGSHEQYF. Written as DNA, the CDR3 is TGTGCCAGCAGTTACTCCCCTAGCGGGAGCCACGAGCAGTACTTC.

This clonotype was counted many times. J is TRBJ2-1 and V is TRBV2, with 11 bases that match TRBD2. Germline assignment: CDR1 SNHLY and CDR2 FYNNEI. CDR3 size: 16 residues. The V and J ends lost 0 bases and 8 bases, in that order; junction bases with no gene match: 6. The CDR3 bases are TGTGCCAGCAGTGAAGCGCTTAGCGGGAGGGGGGATGAGCAGTTCTTC. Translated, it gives CASSEALSGRGDEQFF.

CDR3 DNA sequence: TGTGCCAGCAGCACGCCGACTTCCTACGAGCAGTACTTC. It yields the protein CASSTPTSYEQYF. The gene calls are TRBV7-2 and TRBJ2-7; D is uncertain. The V gene lost 5 bases and the J gene lost 1 base, with 9 bases spanning the gap. Looked up from germline, CDR1 is SGHTA and CDR2 is FQGNSA. The CDR3 length is 13 residues.

CDR3 loop: CSVLEGGRADEQFF. DNA of the CDR3: TGCAGCGTCCTCGAGGGGGGGCGCGCAGATGAGCAGTTCTTC. The gene calls are TRBV29-1 and TRBJ2-1, with a tentative D call TRBD2 (7 bases). Germline V CDR1 and CDR2: SQVTM, ANQGSEA. V shed 6 bases and J shed 8 bases, with 20 bases lying between them. The CDR3 loop spans 14 amino acids.

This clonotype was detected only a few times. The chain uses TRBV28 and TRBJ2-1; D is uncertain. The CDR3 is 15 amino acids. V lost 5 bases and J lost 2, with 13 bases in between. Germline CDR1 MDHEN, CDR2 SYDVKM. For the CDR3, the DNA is TGTGCCAGCAGTCTCACATTGGACGCCTACAATGAGCAGTTCTTC. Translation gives CASSLTLDAYNEQFF.

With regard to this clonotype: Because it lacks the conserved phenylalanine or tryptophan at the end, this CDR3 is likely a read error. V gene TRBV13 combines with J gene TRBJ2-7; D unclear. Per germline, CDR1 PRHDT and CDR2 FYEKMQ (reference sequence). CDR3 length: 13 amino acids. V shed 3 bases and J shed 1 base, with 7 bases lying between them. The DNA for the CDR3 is TGTGCCAGCAGCTTCACTACTTCCTACGAGCAGTACCTC. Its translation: CASSFTTSYEQYL.

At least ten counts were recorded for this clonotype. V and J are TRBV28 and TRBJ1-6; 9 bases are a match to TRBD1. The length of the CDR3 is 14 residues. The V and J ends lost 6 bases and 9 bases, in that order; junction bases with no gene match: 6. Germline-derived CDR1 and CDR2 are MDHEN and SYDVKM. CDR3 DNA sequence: TGTGCCAGCAGACCAACAGGGGGCGGTTCACCCCTCCACTTT. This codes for CASRPTGGGSPLHF.

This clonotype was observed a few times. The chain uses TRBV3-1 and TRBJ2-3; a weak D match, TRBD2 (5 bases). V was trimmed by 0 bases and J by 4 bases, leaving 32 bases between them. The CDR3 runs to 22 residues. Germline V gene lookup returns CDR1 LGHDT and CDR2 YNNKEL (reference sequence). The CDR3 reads CASSQDLVGSVGSDLGPDTQYF. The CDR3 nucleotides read TGTGCCAGCAGCCAAGATCTCGTAGGGAGTGTGGGTAGCGACCTAGGACCAGATACGCAGTATTTT.

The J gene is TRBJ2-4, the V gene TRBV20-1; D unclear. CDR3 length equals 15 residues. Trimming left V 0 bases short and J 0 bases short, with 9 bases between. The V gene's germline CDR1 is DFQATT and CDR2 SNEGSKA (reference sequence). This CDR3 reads CSARDPYLAKNIQYF. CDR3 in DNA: TGCAGTGCTAGAGATCCTTATTTAGCCAAAAACATTCAGTACTTC.

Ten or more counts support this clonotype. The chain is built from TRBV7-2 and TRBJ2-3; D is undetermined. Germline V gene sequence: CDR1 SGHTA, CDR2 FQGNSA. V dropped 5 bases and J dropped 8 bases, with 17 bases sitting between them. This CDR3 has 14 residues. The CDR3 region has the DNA TGTGCCAGCAGCCCACAAGGGTCCCCTCCTACGCAGTATTTT. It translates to CASSPQGSPPTQYF.

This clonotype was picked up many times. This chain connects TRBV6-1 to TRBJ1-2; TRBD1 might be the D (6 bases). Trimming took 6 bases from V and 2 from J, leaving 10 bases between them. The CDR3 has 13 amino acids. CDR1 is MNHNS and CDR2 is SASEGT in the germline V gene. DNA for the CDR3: TGTGCCAGCAGGGTACAGGGAAACTATGGCTACACCTTC. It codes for CASRVQGNYGYTF.